This T cell receptor beta chain was found in a study of cytomegalovirus exposure and HLA in healthy donors. Germline CDR1 and CDR2: MNHEY and SVGAGI. This CDR3 is built from 13 residues. Deletions cut 5 bases from V and 4 bases from J, with 8 bases between. PCR was performed using 60 Vbeta and 13 Jbeta primers. The data were produced by immunoSEQ multiplex PCR, yet TCRdb's version contains in-frame clones alone and is incomplete. The sample consists of about 150,000 clones, around 85% of them appearing once. Study observations and caveats: The classifier, whose performance was assessed in both the original and validation cohorts, reportedly diagnosed cytomegalovirus status with high specificity and sensitivity. The study put under 200 TCR beta chains on its list as cytomegalovirus-associated.

A word on this clone: Its antigen is not identified.

The chain couples TRBV6-5 to TRBJ1-4; a possible D gene is TRBD1 (5 bases). The sample comprised PBMCs. The clonotype comes from a man between 50 and 59 years old in good health and CMV-seropositive. CDR3 coding DNA: TGTGCCAGCAGTCCACAGGATAATGAAAAACTGTTTTTT. Its translation: CASSPQDNEKLFF.